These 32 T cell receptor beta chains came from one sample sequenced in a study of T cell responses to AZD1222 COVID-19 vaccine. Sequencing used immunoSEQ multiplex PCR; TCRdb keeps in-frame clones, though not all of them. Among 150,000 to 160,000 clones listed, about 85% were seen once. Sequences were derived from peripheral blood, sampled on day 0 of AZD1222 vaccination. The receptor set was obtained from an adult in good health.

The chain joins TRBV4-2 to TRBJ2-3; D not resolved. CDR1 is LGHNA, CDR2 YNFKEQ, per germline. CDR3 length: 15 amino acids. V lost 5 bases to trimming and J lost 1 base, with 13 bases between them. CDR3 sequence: CASSSTLLGTDTQYF. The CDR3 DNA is TGTGCCAGCAGCTCGACCCTCCTGGGCACAGATACGCAGTATTTT.

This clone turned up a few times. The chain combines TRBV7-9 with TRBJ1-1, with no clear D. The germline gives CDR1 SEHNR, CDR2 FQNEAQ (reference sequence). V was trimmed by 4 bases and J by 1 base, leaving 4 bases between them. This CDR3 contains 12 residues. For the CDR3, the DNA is TGTGCCAGCAGCTGGTCGAACACTGAAGCTTTCTTT. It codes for CASSWSNTEAFF.

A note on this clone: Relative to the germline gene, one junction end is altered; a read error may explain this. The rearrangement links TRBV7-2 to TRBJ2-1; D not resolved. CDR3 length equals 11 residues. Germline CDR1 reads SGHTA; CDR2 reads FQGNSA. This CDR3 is CASSLGVGTVF. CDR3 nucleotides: TGTGCCAGCAGCTTAGGCGTGGGTACGGTCTTC.

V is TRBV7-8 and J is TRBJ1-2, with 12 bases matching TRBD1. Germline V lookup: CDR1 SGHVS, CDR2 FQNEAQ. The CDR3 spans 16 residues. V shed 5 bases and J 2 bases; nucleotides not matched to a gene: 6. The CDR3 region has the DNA TGTGCCAGCAGCCCGGGACAGGGGGCTATAAACTATGGCTACACCTTC. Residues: CASSPGQGAINYGYTF.

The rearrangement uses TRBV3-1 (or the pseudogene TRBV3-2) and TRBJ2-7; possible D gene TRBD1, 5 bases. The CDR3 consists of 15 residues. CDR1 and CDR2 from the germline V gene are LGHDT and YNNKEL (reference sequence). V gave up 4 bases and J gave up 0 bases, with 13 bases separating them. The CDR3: CASSLTGKSSYEQYF. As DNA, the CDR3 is TGTGCCAGCAGCCTCACAGGAAAGAGCTCCTACGAGCAGTACTTC.

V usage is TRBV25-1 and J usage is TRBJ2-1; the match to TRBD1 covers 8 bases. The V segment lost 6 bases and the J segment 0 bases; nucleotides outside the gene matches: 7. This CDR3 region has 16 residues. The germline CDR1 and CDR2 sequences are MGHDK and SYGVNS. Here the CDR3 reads CASSSTGDRSYNEQFF. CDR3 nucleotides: TGTGCCAGCAGCTCGACAGGGGATCGCTCCTACAATGAGCAGTTCTTC. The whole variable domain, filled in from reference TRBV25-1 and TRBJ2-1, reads EADIYQTPRYLVIGTGKKITLECSQTMGHDKMYWYQQDPGMELHLIHYSYGVNSTEKGDLSSESTVSRIRTEHFPLTLESARPSHTSQYLCASSSTGDRSYNEQFFGPGTRLTVL.

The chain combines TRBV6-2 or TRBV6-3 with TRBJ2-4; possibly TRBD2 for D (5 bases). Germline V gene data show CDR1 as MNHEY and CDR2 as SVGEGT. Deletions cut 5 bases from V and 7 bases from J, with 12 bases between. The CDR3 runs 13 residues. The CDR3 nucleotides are TGTGCCAGCAGTCCGGGGTTGGGGAACATTCAGTACTTC. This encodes CASSPGLGNIQYF.

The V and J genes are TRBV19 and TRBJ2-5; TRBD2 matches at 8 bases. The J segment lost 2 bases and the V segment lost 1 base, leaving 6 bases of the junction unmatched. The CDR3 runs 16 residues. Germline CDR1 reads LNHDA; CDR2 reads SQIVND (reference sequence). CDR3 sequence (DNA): TGTGCCAGTAGTATAGGATCCGGACTAGCACAAGAGACCCAGTACTTC. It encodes CASSIGSGLAQETQYF.

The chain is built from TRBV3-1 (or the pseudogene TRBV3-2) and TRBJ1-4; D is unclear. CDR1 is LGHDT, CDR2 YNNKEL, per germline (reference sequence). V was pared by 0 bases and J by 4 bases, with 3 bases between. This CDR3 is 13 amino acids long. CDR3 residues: CASSQDLNEKLFF. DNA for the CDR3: TGTGCCAGCAGCCAAGATCTTAATGAAAAACTGTTTTTT.

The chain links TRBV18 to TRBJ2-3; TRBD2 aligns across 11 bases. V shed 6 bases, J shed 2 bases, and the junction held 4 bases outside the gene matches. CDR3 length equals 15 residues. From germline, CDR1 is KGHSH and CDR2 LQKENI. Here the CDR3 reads CASSGLAGNTDTQYF. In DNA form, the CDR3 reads TGTGCCAGCTCCGGACTAGCGGGTAACACAGATACGCAGTATTTT.

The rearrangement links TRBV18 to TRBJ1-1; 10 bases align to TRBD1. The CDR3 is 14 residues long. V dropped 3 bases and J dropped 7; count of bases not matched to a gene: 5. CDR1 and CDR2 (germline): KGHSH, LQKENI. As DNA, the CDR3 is TGTGCCAGCTCACCGGACAGGGGGAATGATGAAGCTTTCTTT. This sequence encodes CASSPDRGNDEAFF.

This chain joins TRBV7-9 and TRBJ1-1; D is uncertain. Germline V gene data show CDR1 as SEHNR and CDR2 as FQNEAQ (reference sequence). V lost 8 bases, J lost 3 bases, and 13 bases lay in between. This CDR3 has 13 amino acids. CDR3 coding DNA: TGTGCCAGCCTAAAATGGTCGGACACTGAAGCTTTCTTT. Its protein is CASLKWSDTEAFF.

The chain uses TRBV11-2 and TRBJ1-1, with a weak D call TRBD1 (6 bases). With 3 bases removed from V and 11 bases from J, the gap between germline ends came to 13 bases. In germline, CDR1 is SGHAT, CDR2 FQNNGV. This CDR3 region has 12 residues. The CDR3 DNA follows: TGTGCCAGCAGCTTCGATGGGGGGCAGGCTTTCTTT. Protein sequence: CASSFDGGQAFF.

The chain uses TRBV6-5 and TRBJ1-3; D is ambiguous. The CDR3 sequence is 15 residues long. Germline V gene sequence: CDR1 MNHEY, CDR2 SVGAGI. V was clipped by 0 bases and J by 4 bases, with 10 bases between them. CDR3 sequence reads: CASSYSVFRGNTIYF. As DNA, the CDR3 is TGTGCCAGCAGTTACTCGGTGTTTAGGGGAAACACCATATATTTT.

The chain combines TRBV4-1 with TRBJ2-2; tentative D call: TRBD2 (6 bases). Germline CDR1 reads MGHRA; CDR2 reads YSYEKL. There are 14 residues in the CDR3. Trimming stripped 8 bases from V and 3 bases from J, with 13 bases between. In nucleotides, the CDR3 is TGCGCCAGCGCGACTAGAGCCGACACCGGGGAGCTGTTTTTT. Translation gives CASATRADTGELFF.

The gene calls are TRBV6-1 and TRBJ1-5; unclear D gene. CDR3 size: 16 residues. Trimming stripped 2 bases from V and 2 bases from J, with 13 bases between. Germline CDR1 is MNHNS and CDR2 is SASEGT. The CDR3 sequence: CASSESPSHGNQPQHF. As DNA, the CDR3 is TGTGCCAGCAGTGAAAGTCCCTCCCATGGCAATCAGCCCCAGCATTTT.

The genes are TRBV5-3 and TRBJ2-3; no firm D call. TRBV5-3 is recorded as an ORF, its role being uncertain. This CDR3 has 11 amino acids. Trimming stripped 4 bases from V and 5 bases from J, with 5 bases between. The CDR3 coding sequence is TGTGCCAGAAGCCACGTAGATACGCAGTATTTT. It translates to CARSHVDTQYF.

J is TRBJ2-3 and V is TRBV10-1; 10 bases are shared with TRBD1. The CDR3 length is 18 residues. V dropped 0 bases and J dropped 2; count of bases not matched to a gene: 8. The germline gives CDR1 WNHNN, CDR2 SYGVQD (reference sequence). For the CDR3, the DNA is TGCGCCAGCAGTGAGTCTCGGGACAGGGGTCGCCTCACAGATACGCAGTATTTT. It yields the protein CASSESRDRGRLTDTQYF.

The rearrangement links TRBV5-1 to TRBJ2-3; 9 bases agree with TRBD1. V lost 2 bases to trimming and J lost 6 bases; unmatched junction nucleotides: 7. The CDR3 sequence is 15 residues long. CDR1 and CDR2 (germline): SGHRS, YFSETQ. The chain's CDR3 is CASSFHRGPGDTQYF. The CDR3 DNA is TGCGCCAGCAGCTTTCACAGGGGGCCTGGGGATACGCAGTATTTT. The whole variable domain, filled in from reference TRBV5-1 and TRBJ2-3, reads KAGVTQTPRYLIKTRGQQVTLSCSPISGHRSVSWYQQTPGQGLQFLFEYFSETQRNKGNFPGRFSGRQFSNSRSEMNVSTLELGDSALYLCASSFHRGPGDTQYFGPGTRLTVL.

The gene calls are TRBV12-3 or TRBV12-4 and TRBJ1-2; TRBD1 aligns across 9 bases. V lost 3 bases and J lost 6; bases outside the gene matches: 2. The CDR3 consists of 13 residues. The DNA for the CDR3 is TGTGCCAGCAGTTTGGGACAGGGTCATGGCTACACCTTC. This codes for CASSLGQGHGYTF.

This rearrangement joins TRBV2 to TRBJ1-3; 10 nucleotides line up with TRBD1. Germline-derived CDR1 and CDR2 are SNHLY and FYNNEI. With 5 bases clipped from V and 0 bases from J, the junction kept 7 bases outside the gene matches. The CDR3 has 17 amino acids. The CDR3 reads CASSWATGGLSGNTIYF. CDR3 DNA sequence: TGTGCCAGCAGTTGGGCGACAGGGGGCCTCTCTGGAAACACCATATATTTT.

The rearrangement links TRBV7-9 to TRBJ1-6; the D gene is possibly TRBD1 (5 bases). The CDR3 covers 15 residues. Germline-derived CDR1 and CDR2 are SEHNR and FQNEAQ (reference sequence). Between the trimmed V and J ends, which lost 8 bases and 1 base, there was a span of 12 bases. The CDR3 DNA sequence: TGTGCCAGCGTGCAGGGAACGTCCTATAATTCACCCCTCCACTTT. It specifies CASVQGTSYNSPLHF. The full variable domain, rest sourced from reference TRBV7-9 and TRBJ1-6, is DTGVSQNPRHKITKRGQNVTFRCDPISEHNRLYWYRQTLGQGPEFLTYFQNEAQLEKSRLLSDRFSAERPKGSFSTLEIQRTEQGDSAMYLCASVQGTSYNSPLHFGNGTRLTVT.

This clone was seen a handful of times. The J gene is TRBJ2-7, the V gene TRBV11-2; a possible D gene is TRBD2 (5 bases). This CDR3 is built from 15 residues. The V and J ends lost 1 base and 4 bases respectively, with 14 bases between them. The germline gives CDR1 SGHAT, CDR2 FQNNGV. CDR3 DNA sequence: TGTGCCAGCAGCTTAGTCCCGGACGGGGATTACGAGCAGTACTTC. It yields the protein CASSLVPDGDYEQYF.

CDR3 DNA sequence: TGTGCCAGCCGGGGCGACTATACAACCTACAATGAGCAGTTCTTC. Residues: CASRGDYTTYNEQFF. This sequence joins TRBV6-5 and TRBJ2-1; D possibly uses TRBD1 or TRBD2 (5 bases each). Looked up from germline, CDR1 is MNHEY and CDR2 is SVGAGI. Trimming pared 8 bases from V and 2 bases from J, leaving 16 bases between. The CDR3 is 15 amino acids.

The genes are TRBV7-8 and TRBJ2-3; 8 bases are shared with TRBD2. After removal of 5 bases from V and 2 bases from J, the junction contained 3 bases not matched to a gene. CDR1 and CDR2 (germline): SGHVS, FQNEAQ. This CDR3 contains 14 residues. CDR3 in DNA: TGTGCCAGCAGCCCAGGACTAGCCACAGATACGCAGTATTTT. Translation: CASSPGLATDTQYF.

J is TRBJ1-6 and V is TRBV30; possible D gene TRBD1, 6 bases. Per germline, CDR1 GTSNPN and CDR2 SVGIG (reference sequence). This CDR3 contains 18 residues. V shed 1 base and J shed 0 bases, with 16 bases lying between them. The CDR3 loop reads CAWSAKDSLSSYNSPLHF. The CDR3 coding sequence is TGTGCCTGGAGTGCTAAGGACAGTTTAAGCTCCTATAATTCACCCCTCCACTTT. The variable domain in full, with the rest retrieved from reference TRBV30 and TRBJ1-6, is SQTIHQWPATLVQPVGSPLSLECTVEGTSNPNLYWYRQAAGRGLQLLFYSVGIGQISSEVPQNLSASRPQDRQFILSSKKLLLSDSGFYLCAWSAKDSLSSYNSPLHFGNGTRLTVT.

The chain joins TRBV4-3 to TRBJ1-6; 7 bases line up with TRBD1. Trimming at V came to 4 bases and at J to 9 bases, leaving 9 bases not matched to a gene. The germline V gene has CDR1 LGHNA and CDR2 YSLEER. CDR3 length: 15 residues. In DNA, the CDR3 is TGCGCCAGCAGCCTAGGACAGGCGGGGGGTTCACCCCTCCACTTT. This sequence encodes CASSLGQAGGSPLHF.

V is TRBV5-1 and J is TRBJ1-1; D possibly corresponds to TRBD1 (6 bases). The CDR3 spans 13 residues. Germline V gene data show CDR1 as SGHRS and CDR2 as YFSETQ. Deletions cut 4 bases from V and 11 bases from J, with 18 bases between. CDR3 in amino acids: CASSPGTREFAFF. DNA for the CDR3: TGCGCCAGCAGCCCCGGGACACGTGAATTCGCTTTCTTT.

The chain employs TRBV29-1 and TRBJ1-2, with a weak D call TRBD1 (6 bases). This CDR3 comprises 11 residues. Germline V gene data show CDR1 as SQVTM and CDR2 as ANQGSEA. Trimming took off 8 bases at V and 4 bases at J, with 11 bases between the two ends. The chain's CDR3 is CSTADSYGYTF. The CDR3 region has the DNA TGCAGCACGGCGGACAGCTATGGCTACACCTTC. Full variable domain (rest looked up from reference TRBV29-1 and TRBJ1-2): SAVISQKPSRDICQRGTSLTIQCQVDSQVTMMFWYRQQPGQSLTLIATANQGSEATYESGFVIDKFPISRPNLTFSTLTVSNMSPEDSSIYLCSTADSYGYTFGSGTRLTVV.

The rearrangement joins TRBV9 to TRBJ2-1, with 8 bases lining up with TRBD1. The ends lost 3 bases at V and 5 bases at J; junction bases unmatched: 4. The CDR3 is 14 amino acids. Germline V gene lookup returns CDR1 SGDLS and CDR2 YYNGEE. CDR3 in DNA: TGTGCCAGCAGCGCCGACAGGGGTCACAATGAGCAGTTCTTC. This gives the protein CASSADRGHNEQFF.

CDR3 in amino acids: CASSMSGSNTGELFF. The CDR3 DNA reads TGTGCCAGTAGTATGAGCGGTTCGAACACCGGGGAGCTGTTTTTT. The chain carries TRBV19 and TRBJ2-2; tentative D call: TRBD2 (5 bases). Trimming took off 3 bases at V and 0 bases at J, with 8 bases between the two ends. From germline, CDR1 is LNHDA and CDR2 SQIVND (reference sequence). This CDR3 spans 15 amino acids.

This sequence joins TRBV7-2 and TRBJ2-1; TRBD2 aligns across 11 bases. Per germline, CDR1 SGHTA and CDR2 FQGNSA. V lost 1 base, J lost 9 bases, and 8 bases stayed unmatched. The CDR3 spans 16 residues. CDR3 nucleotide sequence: TGTGCCAGCAGCTTAGTACTAGCGGGGGTCCCAGCTGAGCAGTTCTTC. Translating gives CASSLVLAGVPAEQFF. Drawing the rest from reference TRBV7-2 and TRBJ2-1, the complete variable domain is GAGVSQSPSNKVTEKGKDVELRCDPISGHTALYWYRQSLGQGLEFLIYFQGNSAPDKSGLPSDRFSAERTGGSVSTLTIQRTQQEDSAVYLCASSLVLAGVPAEQFFGPGTRLTVL.